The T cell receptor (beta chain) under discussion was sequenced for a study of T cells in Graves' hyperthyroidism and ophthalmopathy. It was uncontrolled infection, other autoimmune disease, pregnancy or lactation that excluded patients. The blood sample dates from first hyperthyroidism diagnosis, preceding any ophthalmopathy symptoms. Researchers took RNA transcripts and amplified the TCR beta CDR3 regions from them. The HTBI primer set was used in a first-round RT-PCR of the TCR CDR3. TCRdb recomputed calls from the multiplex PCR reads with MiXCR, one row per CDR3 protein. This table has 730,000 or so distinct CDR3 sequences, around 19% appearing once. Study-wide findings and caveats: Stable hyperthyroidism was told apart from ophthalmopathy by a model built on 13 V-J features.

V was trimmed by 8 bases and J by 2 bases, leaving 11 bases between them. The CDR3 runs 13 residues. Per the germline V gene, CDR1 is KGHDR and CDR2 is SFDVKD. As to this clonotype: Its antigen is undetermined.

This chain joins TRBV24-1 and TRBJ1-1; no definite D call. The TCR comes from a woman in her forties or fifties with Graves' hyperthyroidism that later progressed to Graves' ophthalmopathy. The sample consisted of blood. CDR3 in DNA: TGTGCCACCAAGGCGACACCAAACACTGAAGCTTTCTTT. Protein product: CATKATPNTEAFF.